These 9 T cell receptor beta chains originate from one sample sequenced in a study of molecular identifiers for immune sequencing clone quantification. MiXCR was run by TCRdb on the PCR reads, yielding one entry per CDR3 protein. The table has about 68,000 distinct CDR3 sequences, about a sixth seen once. Input material: naive CD8+ T cells from blood, with Jurkat cell RNA spiked in. Noted subset: FACS-sorted CD8+CD4-CCR7+CD45RA+ naive T cells. These receptors all come from a human donor in good health. Some libraries in this study had Jurkat cell RNA spiked in.

The table lists this clonotype with a few counts. This sequence may be a read error, since a much larger clone differs from it by one base. The chain links TRBV5-6 to TRBJ1-1; maybe TRBD1 (5 bases). The CDR3 runs to 18 residues. The germline gives CDR1 SGHDT, CDR2 YYEEEE. The CDR3 nucleotides are TGTACCAGCAGCTTGCATAGTTCAGGGATTATTGCTGTCACTGAAGCTTTCTTT. This codes for CTSSLHSSGIIAVTEAFF.

Turning to this clonotype: The junction and the germline gene differ at one end; a read error may be behind it. J is TRBJ2-7 and V is TRBV27; 10 bases map to TRBD2. The length of the CDR3 is 15 residues. Germline loops: CDR1 MNHEY, CDR2 SMNVEV (reference sequence). This chain's CDR3 is CASGLALAGAYEQYF. Written as DNA, the CDR3 is TGTGCCAGCGGTTTAGCCCTAGCGGGAGCCTACGAGCAGTACTTC.

This clonotype was seen a few times. One base away lies a much larger clone, so this may be a sequencing read error. The chain uses TRBV29-1 and TRBJ1-2; D is perhaps TRBD1 (5 bases). The CDR3 consists of 14 residues. The germline V gene encodes CDR1 SQVTM and CDR2 ANQGSEA. Here the CDR3 reads CSVEGGGTTIGYAF. The CDR3 nucleotides read TGCAGCGTTGAAGGGGGGGGGACTACCATTGGCTACGCCTTC.

Regarding this clonotype: Being one base from a much bigger clone, this may be a read error. This chain connects TRBV11-2 to TRBJ2-1, with D uncertain. The CDR3 contains 16 residues. CDR1 and CDR2 from the germline V gene are SGHAT and FQNNGV. The CDR3: CASGLDLGLSYNEQFF. CDR3 DNA: TGTGCCAGCGGCTTAGACCTCGGGCTCTCCTACAATGAGCAGTTCTTC.

The chain employs TRBV28 and TRBJ2-7, with D possibly being TRBD2 (6 bases). Trimming removed 6 bases from V and 5 bases from J, with 14 bases in between. This CDR3 comprises 13 residues. CDR1 and CDR2 from the germline V gene are MDHEN and SYDVKM. The CDR3 DNA sequence: TGTGCCAGCAGAGACAGCGGAGGGCACGAGCAGTACTTC. It codes for CASRDSGGHEQYF.

A note on this clonotype: A much larger clone lies a single base off, so this may be a read error. The rearrangement joins TRBV13 to TRBJ1-2; TRBD1 is a possible D gene (5 bases). Germline assignment: CDR1 PRHDT and CDR2 FYEKMQ (reference sequence). V gave up 1 base and J gave up 1 base, with 10 bases separating them. This CDR3 region has 15 residues. The CDR3 sequence: CASSLVRGFNYGYTF. CDR3 sequence (DNA): TGTGCCAGCAGCTTAGTTAGGGGCTTTAACTATGGCTACACCTTC.

This clonotype was detected ten times or more. The chain has TRBV3-1 and TRBJ1-1; D remains ambiguous. This CDR3 spans 13 amino acids. CDR1 is LGHDT, CDR2 YNNKEL, per germline (reference sequence). V was cut by 4 bases and J by 0 bases, with 6 bases left in between. CDR3 bases: TGTGCCAGCAGCCCCAAGATGAACACTGAAGCTTTCTTT. Its protein is CASSPKMNTEAFF.

This clonotype showed up just a few times. The V call is TRBV5-3, the J call TRBJ1-4; 7 bases are a match to TRBD1. TRBV5-3 counts as an open reading frame of uncertain function. The length of the CDR3 is 11 residues. J gave up 10 bases and V 9 bases, and 6 bases lay outside the gene matches. Here the CDR3 reads CATTTGSKLFF. CDR3 bases: TGTGCCACCACGACAGGGTCAAAACTGTTTTTT.

This chain links TRBV12-3 or TRBV12-4 with TRBJ2-1, with TRBD1 identical over 10 bases. CDR3 length: 15 residues. The J segment lost 8 bases and the V segment lost 5 bases, leaving 9 bases of the junction unmatched. CDR3 sequence (DNA): TGTGCCAGCAGTCTCCCGGGACAGGGGTTCTATGAGCAGTTCTTC. Amino acid sequence: CASSLPGQGFYEQFF.